This TCR beta chain was sequenced during a study of identical twins. TCRdb fed the 5' RACE reads into MiXCR, producing one record per CDR3 protein. In the table there are 500,000 to 600,000 distinct CDR3 sequences, less than 25% of which are singletons. Whole-study findings and limits: With monozygotic twins, out-of-frame TCR alpha sharing exceeded what models estimated. Low generation probability was overrepresented in out-of-frame alpha sequences shared by twins. Conclusions were drawn cross-sectionally by statistical analysis, without following the same donors.

As concerns this clonotype: Antigen unknown.

The germline gives CDR1 MNHNY, CDR2 SVGAGI (reference sequence). The CDR3 sequence is 13 residues long. V shed 6 bases and J shed 2 bases, with 10 bases lying between them. The data were also submitted as part of a second study, on T cells expressing NK-cell markers. That paper states: There were seven HCMV-seropositive donors and one seronegative donor among the eight sequenced.

The clonotype was recovered from a woman in her late teens or twenties in good health. Source material: CD4+ T cells sorted from blood. The rearrangement joins TRBV6-6 to TRBJ2-5, with D unclear. CDR3 protein: CASRVGNQETQYF. The DNA of the CDR3 is TGTGCCAGCAGGGTTGGGAATCAAGAGACCCAGTACTTC.